This note documents a single T cell receptor (beta chain) sequence. Its antigen is not known. The entry originates in a study of T cell responses to AZD1222 COVID-19 vaccine. Study-wide results and limits: Among those given AZD1222, only six were seropositive at baseline.

V was shortened by 5 bases and J by 6 bases, with 8 bases between the two germline ends. The V gene's germline CDR1 is MRHNA and CDR2 SNTAGT. The CDR3 has 13 amino acids. Generated by immunoSEQ multiplex PCR, the TCRdb table keeps only in-frame clones and is missing some. The table lists 68,000 or so clones, 85% to 90% of them singletons, with less than 9.5% in the top ten. The material was peripheral blood, obtained on day 0 of AZD1222 vaccination. The receptor's source is an adult in good health. The V and J genes are TRBV6-4 and TRBJ1-6; perhaps TRBD1 as D (5 bases). CDR3 in DNA: TGTGCCAGCAGTAGAGACAGTAATTCACCCCTCCACTTT. It specifies CASSRDSNSPLHF.